These T cell receptor beta chains were read from a single sample in a study of cytomegalovirus exposure and HLA in healthy donors. The data were produced by immunoSEQ multiplex PCR, yet TCRdb's version contains in-frame clones alone and is incomplete. The sample has roughly 130,000 clones; 80% are singletons. Sequences were obtained from PBMCs. The receptors derive from a man aged 40-55 years in good health and CMV-seronegative. Both conserved end residues are part of each CDR3. Fields, in order: J gene, D gene, clone size, V gene, CDR3 DNA, CDR3 protein. D genes are given only for firm matches. Some rows have no size entry. The others give once, few or many, or a class for an expanded clone.

>TRBJ1-5|.|.|TRBV27
TGTGCCAGCAGTTCCCTCGGGCAGCCCCAGCATTTT
CASSSLGQPQHF
>TRBJ2-5|.|.|TRBV5-6
TGTGCCAGCAGCTTCACAGATGAAGAGACCCAGTACTTC
CASSFTDEETQYF
>TRBJ2-7|TRBD1|.|TRBV30
TGTGCCTGGAGTGCCCTGGACAGGACCATCTTC
CAWSALDRTIF
>TRBJ2-5|TRBD1|once|TRBV15
TGTGCCACCAGCCGCCGACAGGGCCAAGAGACCCAGTACTTC
CATSRRQGQETQYF
>TRBJ1-1|.|.|TRBV10-1
TGCGCCAGCAGTGAGCCAAGAGGGAGGGCGAACACTGAAGCTTTCTTT
CASSEPRGRANTEAFF
>TRBJ2-1|TRBD1|.|TRBV27
TGTGCCAGCAGTCCACAAACAGGGGATGAGCAGTTCTTC
CASSPQTGDEQFF
>TRBJ1-5|.|.|TRBV2
TGTGCCAGCAGAGAATTCAGCGGGCAGCCCCAGCATTTT
CASREFSGQPQHF
>TRBJ2-3|.|.|TRBV29-1
TGCAGCGTTCGCGGGTATTCGACCGATACGCAGTATTTT
CSVRGYSTDTQYF
>TRBJ1-4|.|.|TRBV5-4
TGTGCCAGCAGCTTGGCCGGAACTAATGAAAAACTGTTTTTT
CASSLAGTNEKLFF
>TRBJ1-5|.|.|TRBV27
TGTGCCAGCAGTTTGTACGGGTCAAGCCAGCCCCAGCATTTT
CASSLYGSSQPQHF
>TRBJ2-7|.|.|TRBV30
TGTGCCTGGAGTGTTGGGGGCGCCTACGAGCAGTACTTC
CAWSVGGAYEQYF
>TRBJ2-4|TRBD1|.|TRBV6-6
TGTGCCAGCACCCGGGACAGGGTGGGGGGGTCAAACATTCAGTACTTC
CASTRDRVGGSNIQYF
>TRBJ1-1|.|.|TRBV28
TGTGCCAGCAGTAGATTATCGACGAGCGGGAACACTGAAGCTTTCTTT
CASSRLSTSGNTEAFF
>TRBJ2-3|.|.|TRBV5-4
TGTGCCAGCAGCCCCGGACTGAGCACAGATACGCAGTATTTT
CASSPGLSTDTQYF
>TRBJ2-5|.|.|TRBV5-4
TGTGCCAGCAGCATGCATCAGGGGGGCCAAGAGACCCAGTACTTC
CASSMHQGGQETQYF
>TRBJ2-5|.|.|TRBV20-1
TGCAGTGGACTGGAAGAGACCCAGTACTTC
CSGLEETQYF
>TRBJ2-6|.|.|TRBV6-5
TGTGCCAGCAGCCCCTCGCTAGGTGGGGCCAACGTCCTGACTTTC
CASSPSLGGANVLTF
>TRBJ1-6|.|once|TRBV6-4
TGTGCCAGCCTAGAAGGGAGCTCCTATAATTCACCCCTCCACTTT
CASLEGSSYNSPLHF
>TRBJ2-6|.|.|TRBV9
TGTGCCAGCAGCGTAGACGGACTAACAAGCTCTGGGGCCAACGTCCTGACTTTC
CASSVDGLTSSGANVLTF
>TRBJ1-5|.|.|TRBV21-1
TGTGCCAGCAGCCCCGGACAGGATTGGAATCAGCCCCAGCATTTT
CASSPGQDWNQPQHF
>TRBJ2-7|.|.|TRBV28
TGTGCCAGCAGTGAGGGACTCTACGAGCAGTACTTC
CASSEGLYEQYF
>TRBJ1-2|.|few|TRBV16
TGTGCCAGCAGCCAATCTACAGGCGTAGGCTACACCTTC
CASSQSTGVGYTF
>TRBJ1-5|.|.|TRBV29-1
TGCAGCGCCTCGTGGCCCGGGGGGGATCAGCCCCAGCATTTT
CSASWPGGDQPQHF
>TRBJ2-3|.|.|TRBV15
TGTGCCACCAGCAGAGTAGGTACAGGGACAGATACGCAGTATTTT
CATSRVGTGTDTQYF
>TRBJ2-6|.|.|TRBV28
TGTGCCAGCAGTGTACAGGGAACTGGGGCCAACGTCCTGACTTTC
CASSVQGTGANVLTF
>TRBJ1-3|.|.|TRBV25-1
TGTGCCAGCAGTGACAGGGCCCCGATCTCTGGAAACACCATATATTTT
CASSDRAPISGNTIYF
>TRBJ2-7|.|.|TRBV5-1
TGCGCCAGCACCAGATCGGGGGGCGACCACGAGCAGTACTTC
CASTRSGGDHEQYF
>TRBJ2-7|.|.|TRBV11-2
TGTGCCAGCAGCTTAACGGGGCGGGGACCCTACGAGCAGTACTTC
CASSLTGRGPYEQYF
>TRBJ2-5|.|.|TRBV5-1
TGCGCCAGCAGCTTTAGCAGGGGTCCCCAAGAGACCCAGTACTTC
CASSFSRGPQETQYF
>TRBJ1-2|.|few|TRBV5-6
TGTGCCAGCAGTTACGGACAGAATTTCAACTATGGCTACACCTTC
CASSYGQNFNYGYTF
>TRBJ2-7|.|once|TRBV20-1
TGCAGTGCTCGACTAGTTTACGAGCAGTACTTC
CSARLVYEQYF
>TRBJ2-7|TRBD2|.|TRBV6-5
TGTGCCAGCAGTTACGGAGCGGGGGAACCCTACGAGCAGTACTTC
CASSYGAGEPYEQYF
>TRBJ2-1|.|.|TRBV29-1
TGCAGCGTTGTTTCTAGCAGTACCTACAATGAGCAGTTCTTC
CSVVSSSTYNEQFF
>TRBJ1-2|TRBD1|.|TRBV28
TGTGCCAGCAGTTTATTTGGACAGGGGACCTCTAACTATGGCTACACCTTC
CASSLFGQGTSNYGYTF
>TRBJ2-3|.|.|TRBV15
TGTGCCACCAGCAGACAAACGGGGGATACGCAGTATTTT
CATSRQTGDTQYF
>TRBJ2-5|TRBD1|.|TRBV28
TGTGCCAGCAACGGCAGGGGGTCAGAGACCCAGTACTTC
CASNGRGSETQYF
>TRBJ1-2|.|few|TRBV13
TGTGCCAGCAGCCACAGGGCCCAATCAACTAACTATGGCTACACCTTC
CASSHRAQSTNYGYTF
>TRBJ1-2|.|.|TRBV28
TGTGCCAGCAGTTTAAGGCCAGGGATCTATGGCTACACCTTC
CASSLRPGIYGYTF
>TRBJ2-3|TRBD1|.|TRBV5-1
TGCGCCAGCAGCTCTGGTGGGACAGGGGTTGCAGATACGCAGTATTTT
CASSSGGTGVADTQYF
>TRBJ1-2|.|once|TRBV29-1
TGCAGCGTTCGACAGCCTAACTATGGCTACACCTTC
CSVRQPNYGYTF
>TRBJ1-5|.|few|TRBV5-4
TGTGCCAGCAGCCCGGAGAGAAGCCAGCCCCAGCATTTT
CASSPERSQPQHF
>TRBJ2-7|.|.|TRBV5-1
TGCGCCAGCAGCCCTAACCACAGGGACGAGCAGTACTTC
CASSPNHRDEQYF
>TRBJ1-2|TRBD1|.|TRBV10-3
TGTGCCCACCAGGGGGAGTCTGCCCGCACGGGAGGCTACACCTTC
CAHQGESARTGGYTF
>TRBJ2-3|.|.|TRBV5-6
TGTGCCAGCAGTCGACCCGAGGGCACAGATACGCAGTATTTT
CASSRPEGTDTQYF
>TRBJ1-1|TRBD1|.|TRBV6-5
TGTGCCAGCAGCTACGACAGGGGTGGCACTGAAGCTTTCTTT
CASSYDRGGTEAFF
>TRBJ1-6|.|once|TRBV27
TGTGCCAGCAGTTTAAGGGGCGGGGGGAGGTCACCCCTCCACTTT
CASSLRGGGRSPLHF
>TRBJ2-5|.|.|TRBV7-9
TGTGCCAGCAGCTTGCAGGGTCTCCAAGAGACCCAGTACTTC
CASSLQGLQETQYF
>TRBJ2-1|.|.|TRBV30
TGTGCCTGGAGCAGGGGAGTCAACAATGAGCAGTTCTTC
CAWSRGVNNEQFF
>TRBJ2-7|TRBD1|.|TRBV7-9
TGTGCCAGCAGTTTCCCCGGGACAGGGACATCCTACGAGCAGTACTTC
CASSFPGTGTSYEQYF
>TRBJ2-5|TRBD2|few|TRBV13
TGTGCCAGCAGCCCCCGGGGGGACTACCAAGAGACCCAGTACTTC
CASSPRGDYQETQYF
>TRBJ2-1|.|.|TRBV2
TGTGCCAGCAGTCCCTCTGGCCGGAGAGAAGAGCAGTTCTTC
CASSPSGRREEQFF
>TRBJ2-2|TRBD2|.|TRBV7-7
TGTGCCAGCAGCCGACGGGCGGGGGGAACCGGAGAGCTGTTTTTT
CASSRRAGGTGELFF
>TRBJ1-4|.|.|TRBV10-3
TGTGCCATCAGTCAGGGGCCGGCTAATGAAAAACTGTTTTTT
CAISQGPANEKLFF
>TRBJ2-7|TRBD2|few|TRBV15
TGTGCCACCAGCAGGGCCAGGGAGGGCGAGCAGTACTTC
CATSRAREGEQYF
>TRBJ1-1|.|.|TRBV29-1
TGCAGCGCCCGGGAGGGATCAGCGAACACTGAAGCTTTCTTT
CSAREGSANTEAFF
>TRBJ1-2|.|.|TRBV2
TGTGCCAGCAGTTCATCCCTGGACAGCGTTAGCTATGGCTACACCTTC
CASSSSLDSVSYGYTF
>TRBJ2-5|.|.|TRBV27
TGTGCCAGCAGTCCCCGCCCGGACTCAGAGACCCAGTACTTC
CASSPRPDSETQYF
>TRBJ1-2|.|.|TRBV18
TGTGCCAGCTCACCACCGGCAGGGGATGGCTACACCTTC
CASSPPAGDGYTF
>TRBJ2-7|TRBD1|.|TRBV5-1
TGCGCCAGCAAACGAGAGCAGGGGGCCTACGAGCAGTACTTC
CASKREQGAYEQYF